This T cell receptor beta chain was documented in a study of patients and donors after allogeneic stem cell transplantation. Using its own MiXCR run on the RT-PCR reads, TCRdb lists one record per CDR3 protein. The table records around 200,000 distinct CDR3 sequences, 35% to 45% of them present only once. This clonotype has only a few counts. This CDR3 has 13 residues. Germline CDR1 reads SQVTM; CDR2 reads ANQGSEA. The V segment lost 6 bases and the J segment 4 bases; nucleotides outside the gene matches: 4. The specimen sequenced was blood, either unsorted or a sorted T cell fraction (not recorded which). The TCR originated in a human donor who was either an allogeneic HSCT recipient or a stem cell or donor lymphocyte infusion donor (not recorded which). It is not recorded whose cells these are; they may come from a transplant donor. The chain carries TRBV29-1 and TRBJ1-4, with TRBD1 identical over 8 bases. DNA for the CDR3: TGCAGCGTCGGGGACAGGTTTAATGAAAAACTGTTTTTT. Translated: CSVGDRFNEKLFF.